The clone carrying this T cell receptor beta chain was detected ten times or more. The antigen is not known. In germline, CDR1 is SQVTM, CDR2 ANQGSEA. The CDR3 spans 14 residues. The V end was cut by 4 bases, the J end by 0 bases, with 11 bases between. The record originates from a study of T cells in Graves' hyperthyroidism and ophthalmopathy. Study results and limitations: Ophthalmopathy was model-predicted a median approximately 6.4 months pre-onset.

Stable Graves' hyperthyroidism meant no ophthalmopathy progression within 18 months. Hyperthyroidism in the patients, aged 18 to 65, was newly diagnosed and under 2 months in duration. Fresh 10 ml peripheral blood yielded PBMCs. Amplified TCR beta CDR3 regions came from RNA transcripts. The TCR CDR3 first-round RT-PCR relied on the HTBI primer set. TCRdb analysed the multiplex PCR reads with MiXCR anew, one entry per CDR3 protein. In the table there are about 180,000 distinct CDR3 sequences, approximately 15% of which are singletons. The V and J genes are TRBV29-1 and TRBJ2-3; D may be TRBD1 (6 bases). Sequenced: blood. The TCR sequence derives from a woman between 50 and 59 years old with Graves' hyperthyroidism. CDR3 protein: CSVAGEYSTDTQYF. The CDR3 DNA reads as TGCAGCGTTGCAGGGGAATATAGCACAGATACGCAGTATTTT.